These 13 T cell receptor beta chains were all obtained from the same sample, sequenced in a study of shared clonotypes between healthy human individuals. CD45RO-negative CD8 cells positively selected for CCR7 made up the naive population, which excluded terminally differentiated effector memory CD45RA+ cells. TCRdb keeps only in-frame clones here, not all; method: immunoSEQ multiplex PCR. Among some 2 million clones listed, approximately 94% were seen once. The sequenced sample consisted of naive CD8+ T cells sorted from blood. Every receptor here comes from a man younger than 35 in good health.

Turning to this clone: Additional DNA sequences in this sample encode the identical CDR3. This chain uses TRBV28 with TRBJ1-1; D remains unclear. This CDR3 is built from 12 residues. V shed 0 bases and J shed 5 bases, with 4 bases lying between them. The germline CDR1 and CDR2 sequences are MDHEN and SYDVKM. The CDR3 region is CASSLWETEAFF. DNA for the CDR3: TGTGCCAGCAGTTTATGGGAGACTGAAGCTTTCTTT.

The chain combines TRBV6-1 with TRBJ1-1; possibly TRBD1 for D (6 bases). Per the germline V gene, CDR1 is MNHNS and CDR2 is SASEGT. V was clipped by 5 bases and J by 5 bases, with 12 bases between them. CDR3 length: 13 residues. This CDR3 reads CASSLGGVTEAFF. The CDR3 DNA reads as TGTGCCAGCAGTTTAGGGGGGGTAACTGAAGCTTTCTTT.

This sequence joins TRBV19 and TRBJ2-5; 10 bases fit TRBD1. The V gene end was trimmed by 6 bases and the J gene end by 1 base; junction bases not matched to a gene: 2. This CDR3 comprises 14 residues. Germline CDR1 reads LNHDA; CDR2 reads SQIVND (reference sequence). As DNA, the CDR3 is TGTGCCAGTAGCGGGACAGGGGTCCAAGAGACCCAGTACTTC. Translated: CASSGTGVQETQYF.

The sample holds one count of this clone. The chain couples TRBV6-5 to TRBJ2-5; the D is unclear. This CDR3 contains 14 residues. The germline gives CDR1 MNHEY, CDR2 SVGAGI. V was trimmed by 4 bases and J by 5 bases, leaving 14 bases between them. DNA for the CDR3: TGTGCCAGCAGTTCCGAAGCCCTCGGGGAGACCCAGTACTTC. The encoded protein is CASSSEALGETQYF.

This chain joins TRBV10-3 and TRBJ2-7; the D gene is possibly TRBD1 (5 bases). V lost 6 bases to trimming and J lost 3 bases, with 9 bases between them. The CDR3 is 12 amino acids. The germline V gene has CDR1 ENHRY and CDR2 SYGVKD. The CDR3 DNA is TGTGCCATCAGGGGGCAGCTCTACGAGCAGTACTTC. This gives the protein CAIRGQLYEQYF.

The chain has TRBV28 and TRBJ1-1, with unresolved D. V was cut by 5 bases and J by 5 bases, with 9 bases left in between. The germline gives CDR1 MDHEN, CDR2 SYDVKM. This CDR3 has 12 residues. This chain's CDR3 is CASSDQETEAFF. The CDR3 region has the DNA TGTGCCAGCAGTGATCAAGAAACTGAAGCTTTCTTT. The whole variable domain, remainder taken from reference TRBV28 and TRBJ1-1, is DVKVTQSSRYLVKRTGEKVFLECVQDMDHENMFWYRQDPGLGLRLIYFSYDVKMKEKGDIPEGYSVSREKKERFSLILESASTNQTSMYLCASSDQETEAFFGQGTRLTVV.

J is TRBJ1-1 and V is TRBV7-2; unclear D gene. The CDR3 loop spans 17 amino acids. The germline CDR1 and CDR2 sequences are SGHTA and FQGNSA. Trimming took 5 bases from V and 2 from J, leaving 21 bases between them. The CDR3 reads CASSDYRASPTNTEAFF. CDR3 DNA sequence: TGTGCCAGCAGCGATTACCGGGCAAGCCCCACTAACACTGAAGCTTTCTTT.

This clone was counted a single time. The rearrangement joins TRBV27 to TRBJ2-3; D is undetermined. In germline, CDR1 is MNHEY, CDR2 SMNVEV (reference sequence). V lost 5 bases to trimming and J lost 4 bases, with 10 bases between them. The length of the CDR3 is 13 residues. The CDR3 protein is CASSTVGSDTQYF. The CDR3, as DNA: TGTGCCAGCAGTACCGTGGGATCAGATACGCAGTATTTT.

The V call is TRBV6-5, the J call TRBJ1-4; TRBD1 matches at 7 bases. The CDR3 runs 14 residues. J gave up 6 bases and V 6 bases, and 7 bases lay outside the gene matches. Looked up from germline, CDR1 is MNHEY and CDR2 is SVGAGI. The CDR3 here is CASRNSGTDEKLFF. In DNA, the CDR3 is TGTGCCAGCAGAAACTCCGGGACAGATGAAAAACTGTTTTTT.

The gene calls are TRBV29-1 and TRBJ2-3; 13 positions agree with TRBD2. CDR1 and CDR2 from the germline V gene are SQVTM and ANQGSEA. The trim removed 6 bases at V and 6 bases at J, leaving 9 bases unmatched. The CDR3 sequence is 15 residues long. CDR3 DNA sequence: TGCAGCGTCGAGCCACTAGCGGGAGGGCCTGATACGCAGTATTTT. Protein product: CSVEPLAGGPDTQYF.

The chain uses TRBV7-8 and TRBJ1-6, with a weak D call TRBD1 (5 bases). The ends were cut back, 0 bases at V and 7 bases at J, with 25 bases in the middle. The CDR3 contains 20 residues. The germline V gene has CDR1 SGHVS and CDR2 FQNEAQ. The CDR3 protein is CASSLAMVGGSLGGNSPLHF. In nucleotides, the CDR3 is TGTGCCAGCAGCTTAGCGATGGTGGGGGGAAGTTTGGGAGGAAATTCACCCCTCCACTTT.

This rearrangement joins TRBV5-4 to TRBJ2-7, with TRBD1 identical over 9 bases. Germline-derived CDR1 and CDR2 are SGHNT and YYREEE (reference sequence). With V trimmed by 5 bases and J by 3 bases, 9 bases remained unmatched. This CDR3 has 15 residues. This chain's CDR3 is CASSLQGASVYEQYF. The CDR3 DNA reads TGTGCCAGCAGTTTACAGGGGGCGTCGGTCTACGAGCAGTACTTC.

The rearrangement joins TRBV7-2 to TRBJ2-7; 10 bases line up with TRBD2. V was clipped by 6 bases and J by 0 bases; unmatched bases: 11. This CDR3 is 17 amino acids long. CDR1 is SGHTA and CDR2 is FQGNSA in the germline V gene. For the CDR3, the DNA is TGTGCCAGCAGTCCCGGGACTAGCGCCTTAAGCTCCTACGAGCAGTACTTC. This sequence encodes CASSPGTSALSSYEQYF.